This note documents a single TCR beta chain sequence. This sample is part of a study of OX40 agonist ivuxolimab in advanced cancers. Clones were sequenced by immunoSEQ multiplex PCR, and TCRdb holds only the in-frame ones, with some missing. The sample holds approximately 84,000 clones, roughly 94% seen once. CDR1 and CDR2 from the germline V gene are SGHKS and YYEKEE (reference sequence). The CDR3 covers 17 residues. V was cut by 0 bases and J by 9 bases, with 19 bases left in between. This TCR was recovered from an adult with an advanced solid tumor such as melanoma, head and neck, liver or kidney cancer. The rearrangement uses TRBV5-5 and TRBJ1-6, with unresolved D. The sample was CD4+ or CD8+ T cells sorted from blood, taken in a trial of the OX40 agonist ivuxolimab. The CDR3 reads CASSLAWGLSESSPLHF. The DNA for the CDR3 is TGTGCCAGCAGCTTGGCCTGGGGTCTCTCTGAAAGTTCACCCCTCCACTTT.